The 3 T cell receptor beta chains below come from one sample, sequenced in a study of OX40 agonist ivuxolimab in advanced cancers. TCRdb's table, derived via immunoSEQ multiplex PCR, lists solely in-frame clones and lacks some. The table includes about 40,000 clones, approximately 84% detected once. Sequenced material: CD4+ or CD8+ T cells sorted from blood, taken in a trial of the OX40 agonist ivuxolimab. These receptors were collected from an adult with an advanced solid tumor such as melanoma, head and neck, liver or kidney cancer.

The chain has TRBV5-6 and TRBJ2-1, with 7 nucleotides matching TRBD2. Germline V gene sequence: CDR1 SGHDT, CDR2 YYEEEE. This CDR3 is built from 16 residues. V dropped 4 bases and J dropped 0; count of bases not matched to a gene: 7. CDR3 sequence (DNA): TGTGCCAGCAGCCCGGCGGGAGTGGGCTCCTACAATGAGCAGTTCTTC. It codes for CASSPAGVGSYNEQFF.

This chain uses TRBV29-1 with TRBJ1-2; a weak D match, TRBD1 (6 bases). The CDR3 contains 13 residues. Germline V gene data show CDR1 as SQVTM and CDR2 as ANQGSEA. V was trimmed by 6 bases and J by 2 bases, leaving 13 bases between them. Here the CDR3 reads CSVLTGLNYGYTF. The CDR3 bases are TGCAGCGTCCTCACAGGGCTCAACTATGGCTACACCTTC.

This chain uses TRBV5-6 with TRBJ2-5; D not resolved. The V end was cut by 2 bases, the J end by 3 bases, with 5 bases between. Germline CDR1 SGHDT, CDR2 YYEEEE. The CDR3 is 12 residues long. This chain's CDR3 is CASSFGEETQYF. In DNA, the CDR3 is TGTGCCAGCAGCTTTGGAGAAGAGACCCAGTACTTC. Full variable domain (rest looked up from reference TRBV5-6 and TRBJ2-5): DAGVTQSPTHLIKTRGQQVTLRCSPKSGHDTVSWYQQALGQGPQFIFQYYEEEERQRGNFPDRFSGHQFPNYSSELNVNALLLGDSALYLCASSFGEETQYFGPGTRLLVL.